This TCR beta chain was recovered during a study of blood T cell repertoires in COVID-19. The CDR3 runs to 11 residues. CDR1 and CDR2 (germline): SGHDN, FVKESK. V was clipped by 5 bases and J by 5 bases, with 6 bases between them. The authors' processing: The authors estimated nucleated cell counts from reference gene primer amplification. Using immunoSEQ multiplex PCR, the repertoire was profiled, and TCRdb retains in-frame clones only, with some absent. For V, J and clone size, that table is used; D and trimming come from the DNA. The sample consists of around 23,000 clones, around nine tenths of them appearing once.

This clonotype was obtained from a human donor in a cohort sampled during active COVID-19. Sequenced input: peripheral blood. J is TRBJ2-5 and V is TRBV14; D may be TRBD2 (6 bases). CDR3: CASSAGETQYF. The CDR3 DNA follows: TGTGCCAGCAGCGCGGGGGAGACCCAGTACTTC.